This T cell receptor beta chain was sequenced for a study of T cell repertoires in cytomegalovirus infection. Study-wide context: Indicated by public TCR beta signatures were CMV infection and matching HLA type.

Germline V gene sequence: CDR1 MDHEN, CDR2 SYDVKM. CDR3 length equals 14 residues. Remarks on this clonotype: Its antigen is not identified.

Whole-study findings and limits: The ex vivo response was dominated by HLA-C-restricted CMV-specific TCR beta clonotypes.

TCRdb reprocessed the reads via MiXCR and lists one record per CDR3 protein. This table holds about 900,000 distinct CDR3 sequences, about a third found once. This clonotype was obtained from a human donor in good health (CMV status not recorded). Some clones in this sample may be carry-over from other donors' samples. Specimen: cultured CD8+ T cells from PBMCs, collected from culture after CMV antigen stimulation. This chain uses TRBV28 with TRBJ2-7, with D perhaps matching TRBD1 (6 bases). The CDR3, as DNA: TGTGTCAGCAGTCGCGACAGGAGACGCTACGAGCAGTACGTC. Translated: CVSSRDRRRYEQYV.